These 24 T cell receptor beta chains originate from one sample sequenced in a study of CD8+ T cells in alopecia areata. Sequencing relied on a cDNA template that was reverse transcribed from extracted RNA. Data came from immunoSEQ multiplex PCR; TCRdb stores just in-frame clones and leaves some out. The sample has just under 65,000 clones; 46% are singletons. Treatment indicated: oral pan-JAK inhibitor, 5-10 mg twice daily. The sample was CD8+ T cells sorted from blood, taken at approximately week 36, from a patient treated with tofacitinib. The receptors were sampled from a human donor with alopecia areata.

The chain has TRBV6-5 and TRBJ2-1, with D possibly being TRBD2 (6 bases). Trimming took off 9 bases at V and 4 bases at J, with 16 bases between the two ends. Germline lookup yields CDR1 MNHEY and CDR2 SVGAGI. CDR3 length: 14 amino acids. CDR3 sequence (DNA): TGTGCCAGGGTTCCGGGACTGGATTACAATGAGCAGTTCTTC. Its protein is CARVPGLDYNEQFF.

The chain recombines TRBV19 with TRBJ1-5, with a possible D match to TRBD1 (5 bases). V lost 1 base and J 7 bases, leaving 17 bases between the germline ends. The germline gives CDR1 LNHDA, CDR2 SQIVND (reference sequence). The CDR3 has 16 residues. Here the CDR3 DNA reads TGTGCCAGTAGTATAGTGGGGCCCTTGGAAACGCAGCCCCAGCATTTT. It encodes CASSIVGPLETQPQHF.

This chain links TRBV11-2 with TRBJ1-1, with no clear D. V lost 4 bases and J 6 bases, leaving 15 bases between the germline ends. The CDR3 length is 14 residues. Per germline, CDR1 SGHAT and CDR2 FQNNGV. The CDR3 is CASSYELNWPEAFF. The CDR3 DNA is TGTGCCAGCAGCTATGAGCTAAACTGGCCTGAAGCTTTCTTT.

The chain links TRBV29-1 to TRBJ2-7; 7 positions match TRBD2. V lost 8 bases and J lost 2; bases outside the gene matches: 9. The CDR3 is 13 amino acids. Germline loops: CDR1 SQVTM, CDR2 ANQGSEA. CDR3 DNA: TGCAGCTGCACCGGGACTACGACCTACGAGCAGTACTTC. Translating gives CSCTGTTTYEQYF.

In its sample, this clone was seen a few times. This chain links TRBV5-1 with TRBJ1-2, with 8 bases lining up with TRBD1. Germline CDR1 SGHRS, CDR2 YFSETQ. The V segment lost 4 bases and the J segment 3 bases; nucleotides outside the gene matches: 8. The CDR3 extends over 15 amino acids. CDR3: CASSVKTGDDYGYTF. The CDR3 DNA is TGCGCCAGCAGCGTAAAGACAGGGGATGACTATGGCTACACCTTC.

This clone was seen more than once but under ten times. The J gene is TRBJ2-7, the V gene TRBV6-1; D is undetermined. Trimming removed 10 bases from V and 3 bases from J, with 7 bases in between. This CDR3 contains 10 residues. CDR1 and CDR2 (germline): MNHNS, SASEGT. The CDR3 spells CATGSYEQYF. The CDR3 coding sequence is TGTGCCACCGGTAGCTACGAGCAGTACTTC.

The sample holds a few counts of this clone. The rearrangement uses TRBV7-7 and TRBJ2-5; no definite D call. The CDR3 sequence is 13 residues long. V was clipped by 1 base and J by 4 bases, with 7 bases between them. Per germline, CDR1 SSHAT and CDR2 FNYEAQ (reference sequence). In DNA, the CDR3 is TGTGCCAGCAGCTTAGTAGGGTCAGAGACCCAGTACTTC. Its protein is CASSLVGSETQYF.

The chain couples TRBV29-1 to TRBJ2-7; TRBD2 matches 12 bases. Germline-derived CDR1 and CDR2 are SQVTM and ANQGSEA. The J segment lost 2 bases and the V segment lost 6 bases, leaving 5 bases of the junction unmatched. The CDR3 contains 14 residues. CDR3 sequence (DNA): TGCAGCGTCGCCGGACTAGCGGGGACCTACGAGCAGTACTTC. It codes for CSVAGLAGTYEQYF.

The chain links TRBV6-5 to TRBJ1-1, with 9 bases that match TRBD1. Germline V gene sequence: CDR1 MNHEY, CDR2 SVGAGI. This CDR3 is 15 amino acids long. After removal of 2 bases from V and 5 bases from J, the junction contained 6 bases not matched to a gene. The CDR3 loop is CASSYGGQGGTEAFF. Written as DNA, the CDR3 is TGTGCCAGCAGTTACGGGGGACAGGGTGGGACTGAAGCTTTCTTT.

V and J are TRBV28 and TRBJ2-7; D might be TRBD1 (5 bases). The V and J ends lost 1 base and 3 bases respectively, with 16 bases between them. Germline CDR1 reads MDHEN; CDR2 reads SYDVKM. This CDR3 contains 16 residues. The CDR3 protein is CASSLSHDSLYYEQYF. As DNA, the CDR3 is TGTGCCAGCAGTTTATCCCACGACAGCTTATACTACGAGCAGTACTTC.

This chain links TRBV13 with TRBJ1-5; D not certain. CDR1 is PRHDT and CDR2 is FYEKMQ in the germline V gene (reference sequence). CDR3 length: 14 residues. Trimming removed 3 bases from V and 2 bases from J, with 8 bases in between. The CDR3 DNA reads TGTGCCAGCAGCTTTAACGGAGGCAATCAGCCCCAGCATTTT. Its protein is CASSFNGGNQPQHF.

The rearrangement links TRBV19 to TRBJ2-1; 8 bases agree with TRBD2. There are 15 residues in the CDR3. CDR1 and CDR2 from the germline V gene are LNHDA and SQIVND (reference sequence). Germline trimming cut 5 bases from V and 1 base from J; bases unmatched to any gene: 4. CDR3 in DNA: TGTGCCAGTAGTGCGGCTAGCGGGTCCTACAATGAGCAGTTCTTC. Amino acids: CASSAASGSYNEQFF.

J is TRBJ1-2 and V is TRBV7-9; D gene unclear. V dropped 5 bases and J dropped 8 bases, with 9 bases sitting between them. Germline V gives CDR1 SEHNR, CDR2 FQNEAQ (reference sequence). CDR3 length equals 11 residues. The CDR3 region is CASSVEGGYTF. CDR3 bases: TGTGCCAGCAGCGTGGAGGGCGGCTACACCTTC.

This clone was seen a handful of times. This chain uses TRBV28 with TRBJ2-5; 7 nucleotides match TRBD2. Germline V gene data show CDR1 as MDHEN and CDR2 as SYDVKM. V gave up 7 bases and J gave up 5 bases; unmatched junction bases: 16. The CDR3 sequence is 16 residues long. CDR3 amino acids: CASTPLAGVGSETQYF. The CDR3 DNA follows: TGTGCCAGCACCCCCCTCGCGGGAGTGGGGAGCGAGACCCAGTACTTC.

This chain links TRBV6-1 with TRBJ1-2; D gene uncertain. V was pared by 2 bases and J by 3 bases, with 7 bases between. Looked up from germline, CDR1 is MNHNS and CDR2 is SASEGT. The CDR3 runs to 13 residues. CDR3 coding DNA: TGTGCCAGCAGTGAAAATTGGTACTATGGCTACACCTTC. Translation: CASSENWYYGYTF.

This clone was observed a single time. The CDR3 DNA reads TGTGCCAGCACCACCCTGACTAGGCGAGAGACCCAGTACTTC. Residues: CASTTLTRRETQYF. The chain joins TRBV27 to TRBJ2-5; tentative D call: TRBD2 (6 bases). The ends were cut back, 7 bases at V and 4 bases at J, with 16 bases in the middle. Per germline, CDR1 MNHEY and CDR2 SMNVEV (reference sequence). This CDR3 has 14 amino acids.

This CDR3 reads CASSPNYEQYF. The CDR3 DNA follows: TGTGCCAGCAGCCCCAACTACGAGCAGTACTTC. The chain couples TRBV7-2 to TRBJ2-7; no clear D gene. Germline V gene lookup returns CDR1 SGHTA and CDR2 FQGNSA. The CDR3 has 11 amino acids. Trimming pared 5 bases from V and 3 bases from J, leaving 5 bases between.

CDR3 region: CSARGGLGEAFF. The CDR3 nucleotides read TGCAGCGCGAGGGGGGGGCTTGGTGAAGCTTTCTTT. The V and J genes are TRBV29-1 and TRBJ1-1; weak D call: TRBD1 (6 bases). This CDR3 is 12 amino acids long. Germline V gene sequence: CDR1 SQVTM, CDR2 ANQGSEA. V lost 7 bases and J 7 bases, leaving 16 bases between the germline ends. Variable domain in full (rest from reference TRBV29-1 and TRBJ1-1): SAVISQKPSRDICQRGTSLTIQCQVDSQVTMMFWYRQQPGQSLTLIATANQGSEATYESGFVIDKFPISRPNLTFSTLTVSNMSPEDSSIYLCSARGGLGEAFFGQGTRLTVV.

This clone was detected only once. Here the CDR3 DNA reads TGTGCCAGCAGCTTCCCCAGCGGGAGGGCAGGGGAGACCCAGTACTTC. Translation: CASSFPSGRAGETQYF. V is TRBV5-6 and J is TRBJ2-5; 10 bases map to TRBD2. The CDR3 sequence is 16 residues long. The trim removed 2 bases at V and 5 bases at J, leaving 9 bases unmatched. Germline values: CDR1 SGHDT, CDR2 YYEEEE.

This clone was counted only a few times. The rearrangement links TRBV13 to TRBJ2-3; maybe TRBD2 (5 bases). Deletions cut 9 bases from V and 3 bases from J, with 16 bases between. The CDR3 length is 14 residues. Germline values: CDR1 PRHDT, CDR2 FYEKMQ (reference sequence). The CDR3 coding sequence is TGTGCCAGAACCGTGGGAGAGGTGACAGATACGCAGTATTTT. This sequence encodes CARTVGEVTDTQYF.

This clone was seen a few times. This chain links TRBV29-1 with TRBJ2-7; TRBD2 might be the D (5 bases). Germline CDR1 SQVTM, CDR2 ANQGSEA. V was trimmed by 3 bases and J by 2 bases, leaving 11 bases between them. The CDR3 is made up of 13 amino acids. CDR3 region: CSVETGMPYEQYF. The CDR3 DNA reads TGCAGCGTTGAGACCGGGATGCCCTACGAGCAGTACTTC.

The chain has TRBV7-6 and TRBJ2-1, with 9 bases matching TRBD1. V dropped 5 bases and J dropped 2; count of bases not matched to a gene: 1. CDR1 and CDR2 (germline): SGHVS, FNYEAQ. The CDR3 sequence is 14 residues long. CDR3 in amino acids: CASSRDRAYNEQFF. CDR3 DNA: TGTGCCAGCAGCCGGGACAGGGCCTACAATGAGCAGTTCTTC.

This clone was seen more than once but under ten times. The genes are TRBV11-2 and TRBJ2-1; D not certain. Trimming cost V 3 bases and J 6 bases, with 9 bases left between them. This CDR3 comprises 13 residues. CDR1 SGHAT and CDR2 FQNNGV come from the germline V gene. The CDR3 loop reads CASSFVPLNEQFF. The CDR3 coding sequence is TGTGCCAGCAGCTTCGTGCCACTCAATGAGCAGTTCTTC.

J is TRBJ1-2 and V is TRBV30; 7 bases line up with TRBD1. The CDR3 extends over 13 amino acids. Germline V gene data show CDR1 as GTSNPN and CDR2 as SVGIG (reference sequence). V lost 2 bases and J lost 4; bases outside the gene matches: 4. Here the CDR3 reads CAWSLRDSYGYTF. CDR3 coding DNA: TGTGCCTGGAGTCTCCGGGACAGCTATGGCTACACCTTC.